This TCR beta chain derives from a study of patients and donors after allogeneic stem cell transplantation. Germline assignment: CDR1 MNHEY and CDR2 SVGAGI. The CDR3 consists of 13 residues. V lost 10 bases and J 1 base, leaving 13 bases between the germline ends. TCRdb re-derived calls from the RT-PCR reads in MiXCR, one entry per CDR3 protein. In the table there are about 24,000 distinct CDR3 sequences, approximately 43% of which are singletons. This sequence originates from a human donor who was either an allogeneic HSCT recipient or a stem cell or donor lymphocyte infusion donor (not recorded which). It is not recorded whose cells these are; they may come from a transplant donor. Specimen: blood, either unsorted or a sorted T cell fraction (not recorded which). The chain recombines TRBV6-5 with TRBJ1-1, with D possibly matching TRBD1 (6 bases). The CDR3 region is CATNRGQNTEAFF. In DNA, the CDR3 is TGTGCCACCAATAGGGGACAGAACACTGAAGCTTTCTTT.